A selection of T cell receptor beta chains follows, all from one sample in a study of T cell responses to AZD1222 COVID-19 vaccine. The method was immunoSEQ multiplex PCR; TCRdb's version includes in-frame clones alone and lacks a portion of them. Of 200,000 or so clones listed, around 92% are singletons. Material: peripheral blood, obtained on day 0 of AZD1222 vaccination. The source of these receptors is an adult in good health. Each CDR3 is given with its conserved first and last residue. D genes are given only for firm matches.

V gene: TRBV11-2
D gene: TRBD2
CDR3 protein: CASSRWDYGSNNEQFF

V gene: TRBV7-9
D gene: TRBD2
CDR3 protein: CASSLAGGSYEQYF

V gene: TRBV4-1
D gene: .
CDR3 protein: CASSQDRGRPQHF

V gene: TRBV29-1
D gene: .
CDR3 protein: CSVSGSGNTIYF

V gene: TRBV4-1
D gene: .
CDR3 protein: CASSQGMNEAFF

V gene: TRBV7-8
D gene: TRBD1
CDR3 protein: CASSLVGTGSYEQYF

V gene: TRBV5-6
D gene: .
CDR3 protein: CASSFRGLSYGYTF

V gene: TRBV28
D gene: TRBD2
CDR3 protein: CASRPGTSGDTGELFF

V gene: TRBV18
D gene: TRBD1
CDR3 protein: CASSQRTGGQGTEAFF

V gene: TRBV4-3
D gene: .
CDR3 protein: CASSQGRRLNTEAFF

V gene: TRBV6-5
D gene: .
CDR3 protein: CASSYPSPLHF

V gene: TRBV6-1
D gene: TRBD1
CDR3 protein: CASSEWTGGNYGYTF

V gene: TRBV6-5
D gene: .
CDR3 protein: CASSSEYNEQFF

V gene: TRBV3-1/TRBV3-2
D gene: .
CDR3 protein: CASSQDSAFNTGELFF

V gene: TRBV7-9
D gene: .
CDR3 protein: CASSQIDQPQHF

V gene: TRBV3-1/TRBV3-2
D gene: .
CDR3 protein: CASSQEGAGFNQPQHF

V gene: TRBV5-1
D gene: .
CDR3 protein: CASSLHNYGYTF

V gene: TRBV6-5
D gene: TRBD2
CDR3 protein: CASSSARAGEETQYF

V gene: TRBV6-5
D gene: .
CDR3 protein: CASSHGSPPEGYTF

V gene: TRBV28
D gene: .
CDR3 protein: CASRPVEAGAAVETQYF

V gene: TRBV3-1/TRBV3-2
D gene: .
CDR3 protein: CASSQGSSYNSPLHF

V gene: TRBV9
D gene: TRBD1
CDR3 protein: CASSAGQGAGELFF

V gene: TRBV29-1
D gene: .
CDR3 protein: CSVAWYNYEQYF

V gene: TRBV18
D gene: .
CDR3 protein: CASSPPVVKAPYEQYF

V gene: TRBV18
D gene: TRBD1
CDR3 protein: CASSATGVYNEQFF

V gene: TRBV30
D gene: .
CDR3 protein: CAWSSLGEKLFF

V gene: TRBV2
D gene: TRBD2
CDR3 protein: CASTTSGVYNEQFF

V gene: TRBV5-6
D gene: .
CDR3 protein: CASSLYGLTNEKLFF

V gene: TRBV19
D gene: TRBD1
CDR3 protein: CASSIGDRRGTIYF